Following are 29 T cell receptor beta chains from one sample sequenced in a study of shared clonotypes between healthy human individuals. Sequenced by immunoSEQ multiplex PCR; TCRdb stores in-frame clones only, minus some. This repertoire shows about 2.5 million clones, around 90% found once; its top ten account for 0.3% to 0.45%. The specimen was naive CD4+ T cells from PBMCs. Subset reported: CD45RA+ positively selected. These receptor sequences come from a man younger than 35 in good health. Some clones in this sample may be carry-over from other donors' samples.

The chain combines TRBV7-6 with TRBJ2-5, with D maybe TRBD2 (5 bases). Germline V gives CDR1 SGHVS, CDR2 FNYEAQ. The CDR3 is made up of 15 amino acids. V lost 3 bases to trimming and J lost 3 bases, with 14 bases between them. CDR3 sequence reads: CASSLSWRAKETQYF. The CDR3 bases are TGTGCCAGCAGCTTGTCCTGGCGGGCGAAAGAGACCCAGTACTTC.

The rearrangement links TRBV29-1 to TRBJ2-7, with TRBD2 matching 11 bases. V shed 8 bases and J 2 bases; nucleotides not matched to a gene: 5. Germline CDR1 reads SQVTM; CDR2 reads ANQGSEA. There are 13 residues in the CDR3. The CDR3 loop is CSTSGSPPYEQYF. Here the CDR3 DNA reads TGCAGCACTAGCGGGAGCCCTCCCTACGAGCAGTACTTC.

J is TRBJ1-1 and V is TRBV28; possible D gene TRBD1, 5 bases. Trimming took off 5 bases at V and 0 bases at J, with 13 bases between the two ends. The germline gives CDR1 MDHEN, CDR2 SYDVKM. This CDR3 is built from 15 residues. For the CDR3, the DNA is TGTGCCAGCAGTCTCCGGGACGTGATGAACACTGAAGCTTTCTTT. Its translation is CASSLRDVMNTEAFF.

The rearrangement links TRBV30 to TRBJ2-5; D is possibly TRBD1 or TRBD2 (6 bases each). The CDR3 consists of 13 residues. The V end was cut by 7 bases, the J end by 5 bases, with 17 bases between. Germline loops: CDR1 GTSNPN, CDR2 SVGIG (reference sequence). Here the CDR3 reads CAYVWGALETQYF. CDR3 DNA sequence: TGTGCCTACGTTTGGGGGGCTCTGGAGACCCAGTACTTC.

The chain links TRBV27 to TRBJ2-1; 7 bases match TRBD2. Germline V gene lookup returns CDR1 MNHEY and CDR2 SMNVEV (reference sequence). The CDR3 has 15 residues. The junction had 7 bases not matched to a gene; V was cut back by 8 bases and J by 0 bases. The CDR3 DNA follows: TGTGCCAGCGGAAAGAAGCGGGGCTCCTACAATGAGCAGTTCTTC. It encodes CASGKKRGSYNEQFF.

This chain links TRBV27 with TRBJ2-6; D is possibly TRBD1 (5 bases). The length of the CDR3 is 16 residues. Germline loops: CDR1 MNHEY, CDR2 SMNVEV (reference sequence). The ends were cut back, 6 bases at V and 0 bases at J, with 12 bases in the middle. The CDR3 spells CASRETRASGANVLTF. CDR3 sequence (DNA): TGTGCCAGCAGGGAGACCAGGGCCTCTGGGGCCAACGTCCTGACTTTC.

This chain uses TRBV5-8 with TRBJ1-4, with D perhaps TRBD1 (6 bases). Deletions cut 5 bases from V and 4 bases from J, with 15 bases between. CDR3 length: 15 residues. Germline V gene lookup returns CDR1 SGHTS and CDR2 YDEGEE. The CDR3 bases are TGTGCCAGCAGAATAGGGGGAGCGGGTAATGAAAAACTGTTTTTT. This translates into CASRIGGAGNEKLFF.

CDR3 region: CASSRGGAEAFF. In DNA form, the CDR3 reads TGTGCCAGCAGCCGGGGGGGGGCTGAAGCTTTCTTT. This chain uses TRBV11-3 with TRBJ1-1, with D tentatively TRBD1 (5 bases). The V end was cut by 5 bases, the J end by 6 bases, with 10 bases between. Germline loops: CDR1 SGHNT, CDR2 YENEEA. The CDR3 consists of 12 residues. The whole variable domain, filled in from reference TRBV11-3 and TRBJ1-1, reads EAGVVQSPRYKIIEKKQPVAFWCNPISGHNTLYWYLQNLGQGPELLIRYENEEAVDDSQLPKDRFSAERLKGVDSTLKIQPAELGDSAVYLCASSRGGAEAFFGQGTRLTVV.

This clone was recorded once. The CDR3: CATSREPAEKLFF. CDR3 coding DNA: TGTGCCACCAGCAGAGAGCCGGCTGAAAAACTGTTTTTT. This sequence joins TRBV15 and TRBJ1-4; D gene unclear. This CDR3 contains 13 residues. Per germline, CDR1 LNHNV and CDR2 YYDKDF (reference sequence). The V end lost 0 bases, the J end lost 7 bases, and 6 bases lay between the germline ends.

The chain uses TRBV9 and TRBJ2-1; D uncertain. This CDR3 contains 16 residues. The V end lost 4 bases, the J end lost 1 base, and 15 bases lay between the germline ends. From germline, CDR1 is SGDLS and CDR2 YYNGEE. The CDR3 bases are TGTGCCAGCAGCTCTTTGACTGGGTTTTCCTACAATGAGCAGTTCTTC. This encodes CASSSLTGFSYNEQFF.

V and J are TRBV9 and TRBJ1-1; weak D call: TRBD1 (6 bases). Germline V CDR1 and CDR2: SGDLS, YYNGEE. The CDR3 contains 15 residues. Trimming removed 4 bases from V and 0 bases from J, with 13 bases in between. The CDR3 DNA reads TGTGCCAGCAGCCGACTTGGGGGCCTGAACACTGAAGCTTTCTTT. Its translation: CASSRLGGLNTEAFF.

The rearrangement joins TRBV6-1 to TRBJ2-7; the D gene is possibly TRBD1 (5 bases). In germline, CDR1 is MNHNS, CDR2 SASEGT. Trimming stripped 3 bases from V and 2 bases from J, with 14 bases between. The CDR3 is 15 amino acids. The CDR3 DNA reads TGTGCCAGCAGTGAGCAGCAGGGTGTCCCCTACGAGCAGTACTTC. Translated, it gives CASSEQQGVPYEQYF.

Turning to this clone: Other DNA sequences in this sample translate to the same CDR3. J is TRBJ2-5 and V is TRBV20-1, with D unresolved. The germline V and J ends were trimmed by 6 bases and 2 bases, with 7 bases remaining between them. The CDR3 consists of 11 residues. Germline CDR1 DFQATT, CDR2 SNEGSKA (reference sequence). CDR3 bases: TGCAGTGCAGCTCAGCAAGAGACCCAGTACTTC. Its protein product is CSAAQQETQYF.

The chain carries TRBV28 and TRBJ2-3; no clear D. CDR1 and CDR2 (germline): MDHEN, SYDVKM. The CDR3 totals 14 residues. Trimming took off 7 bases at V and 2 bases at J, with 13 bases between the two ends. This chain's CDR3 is CASTPQRSTDTQYF. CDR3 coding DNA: TGTGCCAGCACCCCACAACGGTCCACAGATACGCAGTATTTT.

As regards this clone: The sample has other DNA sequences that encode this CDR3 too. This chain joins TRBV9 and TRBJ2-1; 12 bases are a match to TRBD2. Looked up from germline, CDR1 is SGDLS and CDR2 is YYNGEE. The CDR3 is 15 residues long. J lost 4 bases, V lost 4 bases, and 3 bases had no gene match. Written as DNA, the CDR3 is TGTGCCAGCAGCCCCGGGACTAGCGGGTACAATGAGCAGTTCTTC. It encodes CASSPGTSGYNEQFF.

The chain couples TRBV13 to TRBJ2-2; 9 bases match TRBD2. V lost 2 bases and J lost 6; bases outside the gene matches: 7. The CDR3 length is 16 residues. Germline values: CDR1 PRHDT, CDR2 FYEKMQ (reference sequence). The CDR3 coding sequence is TGTGCCAGCAGCTTACGGTCGGGCGGGAGGGCCGGGGAGCTGTTTTTT. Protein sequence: CASSLRSGGRAGELFF. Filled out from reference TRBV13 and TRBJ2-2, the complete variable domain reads AAGVIQSPRHLIKEKRETATLKCYPIPRHDTVYWYQQGPGQDPQFLISFYEKMQSDKGSIPDRFSAQQFSDYHSELNMSSLELGDSALYFCASSLRSGGRAGELFFGEGSRLTVL.

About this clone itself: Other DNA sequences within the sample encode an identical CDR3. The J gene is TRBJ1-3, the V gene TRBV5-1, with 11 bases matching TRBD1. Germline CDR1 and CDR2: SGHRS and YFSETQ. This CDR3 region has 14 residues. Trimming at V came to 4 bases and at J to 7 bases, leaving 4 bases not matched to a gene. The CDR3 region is CASSLGTGGNTIYF. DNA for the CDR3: TGCGCCAGCAGCCTCGGGACAGGGGGTAACACCATATATTTT.

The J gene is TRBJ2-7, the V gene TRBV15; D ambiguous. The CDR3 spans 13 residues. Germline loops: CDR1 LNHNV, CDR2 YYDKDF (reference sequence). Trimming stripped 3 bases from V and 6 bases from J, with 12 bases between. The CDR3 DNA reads TGTGCCACCAGCAGGCCCGGGCCCGGCGAGCAGTACTTC. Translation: CATSRPGPGEQYF. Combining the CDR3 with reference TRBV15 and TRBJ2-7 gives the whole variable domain DAMVIQNPRYQVTQFGKPVTLSCSQTLNHNVMYWYQQKSSQAPKLLFHYYDKDFNNEADTPDNFQSRRPNTSFCFLDIRSPGLGDTAMYLCATSRPGPGEQYFGPGTRLTVT.

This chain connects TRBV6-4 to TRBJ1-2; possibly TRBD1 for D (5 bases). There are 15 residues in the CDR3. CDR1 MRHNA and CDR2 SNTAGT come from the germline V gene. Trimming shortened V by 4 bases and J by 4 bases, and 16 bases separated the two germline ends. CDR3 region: CASSVTPQDTYGYTF. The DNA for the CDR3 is TGTGCCAGCAGTGTCACACCACAGGACACCTATGGCTACACCTTC.

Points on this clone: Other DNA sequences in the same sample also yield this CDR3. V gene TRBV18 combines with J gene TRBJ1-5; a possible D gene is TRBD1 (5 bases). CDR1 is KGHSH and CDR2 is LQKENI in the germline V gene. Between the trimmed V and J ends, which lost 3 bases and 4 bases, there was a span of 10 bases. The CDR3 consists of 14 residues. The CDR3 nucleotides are TGTGCCAGCTCACCTGGGTCAGGGAATCAGCCCCAGCATTTT. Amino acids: CASSPGSGNQPQHF.

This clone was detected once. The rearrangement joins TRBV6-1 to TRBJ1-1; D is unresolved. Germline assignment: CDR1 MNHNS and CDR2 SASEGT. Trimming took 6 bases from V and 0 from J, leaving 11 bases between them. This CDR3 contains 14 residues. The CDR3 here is CASRLPTVNTEAFF. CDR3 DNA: TGTGCCAGCAGATTGCCGACGGTGAACACTGAAGCTTTCTTT.

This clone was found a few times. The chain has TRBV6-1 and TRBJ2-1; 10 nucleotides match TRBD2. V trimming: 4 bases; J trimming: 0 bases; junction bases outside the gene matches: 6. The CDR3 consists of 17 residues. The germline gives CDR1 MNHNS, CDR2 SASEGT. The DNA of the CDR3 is TGTGCCAGCAGTGTAGCGGGAGGTCCTAGCTCCTACAATGAGCAGTTCTTC. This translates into CASSVAGGPSSYNEQFF.

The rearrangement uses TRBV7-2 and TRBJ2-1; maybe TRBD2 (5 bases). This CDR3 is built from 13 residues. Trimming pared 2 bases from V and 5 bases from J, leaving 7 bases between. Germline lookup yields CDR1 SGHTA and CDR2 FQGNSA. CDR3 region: CASSLTRDNEQFF. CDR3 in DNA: TGTGCCAGCAGCTTAACTAGGGACAATGAGCAGTTCTTC.

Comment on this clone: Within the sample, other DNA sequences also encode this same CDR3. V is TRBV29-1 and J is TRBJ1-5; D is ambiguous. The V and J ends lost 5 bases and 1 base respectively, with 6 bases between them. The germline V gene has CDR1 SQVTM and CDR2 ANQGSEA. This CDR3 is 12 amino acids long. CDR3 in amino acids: CSVRDSNQPQHF. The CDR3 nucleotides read TGCAGCGTTCGAGACAGCAATCAGCCCCAGCATTTT.

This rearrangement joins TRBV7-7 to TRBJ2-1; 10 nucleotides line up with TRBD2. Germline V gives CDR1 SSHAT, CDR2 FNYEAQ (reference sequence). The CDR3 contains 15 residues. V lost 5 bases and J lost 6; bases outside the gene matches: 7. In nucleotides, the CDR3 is TGTGCCAGCAGCCGTACTAGCGGGAAAGGCAATGAGCAGTTCTTC. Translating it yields CASSRTSGKGNEQFF.

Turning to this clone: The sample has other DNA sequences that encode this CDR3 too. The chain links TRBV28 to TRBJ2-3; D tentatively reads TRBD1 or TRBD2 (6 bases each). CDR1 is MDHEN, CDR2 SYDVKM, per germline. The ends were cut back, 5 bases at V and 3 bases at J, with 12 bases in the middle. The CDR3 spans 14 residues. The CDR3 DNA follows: TGTGCCAGCAGTCGTGGAGGGGGAACAGATACGCAGTATTTT. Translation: CASSRGGGTDTQYF.

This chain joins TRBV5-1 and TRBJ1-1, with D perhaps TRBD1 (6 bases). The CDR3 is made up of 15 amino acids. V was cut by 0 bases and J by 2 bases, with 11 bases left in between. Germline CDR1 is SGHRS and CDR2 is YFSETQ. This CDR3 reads CASSLALDRNTEAFF. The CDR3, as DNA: TGCGCCAGCAGCTTGGCCTTGGACAGAAACACTGAAGCTTTCTTT.

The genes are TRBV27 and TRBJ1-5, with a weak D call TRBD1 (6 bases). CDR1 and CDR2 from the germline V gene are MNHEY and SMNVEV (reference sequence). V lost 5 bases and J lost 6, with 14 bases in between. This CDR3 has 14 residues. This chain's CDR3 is CASSLGGGRQPQHF. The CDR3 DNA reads TGTGCCAGCAGTCTCGGCGGGGGGCGTCAGCCCCAGCATTTT.

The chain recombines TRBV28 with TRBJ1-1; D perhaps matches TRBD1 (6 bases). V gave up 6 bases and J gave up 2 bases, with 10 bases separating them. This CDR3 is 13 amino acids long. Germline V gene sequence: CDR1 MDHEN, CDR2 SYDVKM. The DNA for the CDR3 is TGTGCCAGCAGAGGACAGCAAAACACTGAAGCTTTCTTT. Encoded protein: CASRGQQNTEAFF.